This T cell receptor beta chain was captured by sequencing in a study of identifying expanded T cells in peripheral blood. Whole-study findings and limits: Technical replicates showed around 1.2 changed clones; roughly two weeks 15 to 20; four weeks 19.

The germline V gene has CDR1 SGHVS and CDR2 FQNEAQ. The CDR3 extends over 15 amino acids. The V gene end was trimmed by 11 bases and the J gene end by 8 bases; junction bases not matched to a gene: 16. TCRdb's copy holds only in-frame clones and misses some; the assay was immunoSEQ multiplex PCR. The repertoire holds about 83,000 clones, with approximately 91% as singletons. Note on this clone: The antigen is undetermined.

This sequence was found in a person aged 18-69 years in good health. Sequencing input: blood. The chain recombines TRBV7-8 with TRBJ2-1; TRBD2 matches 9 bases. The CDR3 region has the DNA TGTGCCGCGAACGCTGGGACTAGCCGTCCGGATGAGCAGTTCTTC. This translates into CAANAGTSRPDEQFF. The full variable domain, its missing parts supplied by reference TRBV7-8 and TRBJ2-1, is GAGVSQSPRYKVAKRGQDVALRCDPISGHVSLFWYQQALGQGPEFLTYFQNEAQLDKSGLPSDRFFAERPEGSVSTLKIQRTQQEDSAVYLCAANAGTSRPDEQFFGPGTRLTVL.